A single T cell receptor (beta chain) is shown here with its context. The data originate from a study of neoadjuvant anti-PD-1 for oral cavity cancer. Turning to the study itself: Patients without progression got a fourth dose around day 43.

This CDR3 is built from 14 residues. Per germline, CDR1 SGHRS and CDR2 YFSETQ. V gave up 2 bases and J gave up 5 bases; unmatched junction bases: 6. Produced via immunoSEQ multiplex PCR; TCRdb's table is partial and in-frame only. The sample yields about 16,000 clones, 72% seen once. These oral cavity squamous cell carcinomas were HPV-negative and locally advanced. PBMCs were not maintained or expanded in culture before analysis. Source: PBMCs, taken before nivolumab (anti-PD-1) treatment. The chain has TRBV5-1 and TRBJ2-5; 7 positions agree with TRBD1. The clonotype comes from a person aged 40 to 85 with oral cavity squamous cell carcinoma. The CDR3 DNA sequence: TGCGCCAGCAGCTTACAGGGGATAGGGGAGACCCAGTACTTC. Its translation: CASSLQGIGETQYF. Full variable domain (remainder filled in from reference TRBV5-1 and TRBJ2-5): KAGVTQTPRYLIKTRGQQVTLSCSPISGHRSVSWYQQTPGQGLQFLFEYFSETQRNKGNFPGRFSGRQFSNSRSEMNVSTLELGDSALYLCASSLQGIGETQYFGPGTRLLVL.